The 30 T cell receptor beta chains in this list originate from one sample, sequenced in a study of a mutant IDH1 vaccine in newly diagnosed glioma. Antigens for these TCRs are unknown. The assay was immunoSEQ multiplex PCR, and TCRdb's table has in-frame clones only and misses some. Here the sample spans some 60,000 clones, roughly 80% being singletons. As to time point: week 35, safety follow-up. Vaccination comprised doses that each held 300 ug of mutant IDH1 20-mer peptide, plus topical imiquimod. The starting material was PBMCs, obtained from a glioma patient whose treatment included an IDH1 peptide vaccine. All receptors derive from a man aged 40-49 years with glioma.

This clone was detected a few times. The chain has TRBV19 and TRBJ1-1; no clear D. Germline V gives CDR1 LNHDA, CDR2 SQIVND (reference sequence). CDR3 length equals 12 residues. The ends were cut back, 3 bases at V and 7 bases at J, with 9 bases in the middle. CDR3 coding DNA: TGTGCCAGTAGTATCGGCACAGTTGAAGCTTTCTTT. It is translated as CASSIGTVEAFF.

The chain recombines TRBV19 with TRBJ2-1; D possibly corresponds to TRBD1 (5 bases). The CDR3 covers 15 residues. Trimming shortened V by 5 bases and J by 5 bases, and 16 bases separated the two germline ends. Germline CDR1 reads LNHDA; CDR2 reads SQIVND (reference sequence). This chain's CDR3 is CASSFGQQGDNEQFF. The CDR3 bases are TGTGCCAGTAGTTTCGGGCAGCAGGGTGACAATGAGCAGTTCTTC.

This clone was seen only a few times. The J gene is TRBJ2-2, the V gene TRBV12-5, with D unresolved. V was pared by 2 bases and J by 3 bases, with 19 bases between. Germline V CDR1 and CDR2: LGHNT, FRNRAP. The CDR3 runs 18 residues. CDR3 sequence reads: CASGLTSPSVRHTGELFF. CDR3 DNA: TGTGCTAGTGGTTTGACTTCCCCTTCGGTCAGACACACCGGGGAGCTGTTTTTT.

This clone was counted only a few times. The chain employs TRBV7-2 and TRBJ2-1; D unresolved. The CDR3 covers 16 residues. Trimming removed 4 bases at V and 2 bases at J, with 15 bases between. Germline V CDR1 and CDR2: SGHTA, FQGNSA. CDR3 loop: CASSSPIRKTYNEQFF. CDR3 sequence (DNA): TGTGCCAGCAGCTCCCCCATTCGGAAGACCTACAATGAGCAGTTCTTC.

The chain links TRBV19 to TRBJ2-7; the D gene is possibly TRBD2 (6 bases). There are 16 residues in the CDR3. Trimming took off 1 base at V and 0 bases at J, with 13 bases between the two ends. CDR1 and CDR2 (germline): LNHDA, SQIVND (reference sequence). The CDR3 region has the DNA TGTGCCAGTAGTATAGGACTGGGACTTGCCTCCTACGAGCAGTACTTC. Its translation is CASSIGLGLASYEQYF.

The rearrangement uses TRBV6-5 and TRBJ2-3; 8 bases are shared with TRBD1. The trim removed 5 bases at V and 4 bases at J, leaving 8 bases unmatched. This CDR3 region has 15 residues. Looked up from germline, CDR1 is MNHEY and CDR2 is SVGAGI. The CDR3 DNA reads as TGTGCCAGCAGTGGTCGGACAGGGAGGCCAGATACGCAGTATTTT. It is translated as CASSGRTGRPDTQYF.

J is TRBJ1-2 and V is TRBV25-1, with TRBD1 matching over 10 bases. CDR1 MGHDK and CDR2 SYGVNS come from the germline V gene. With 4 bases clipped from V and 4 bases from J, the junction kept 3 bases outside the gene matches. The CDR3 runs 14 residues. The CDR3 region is CASSGGTGAYGYTF. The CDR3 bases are TGTGCCAGCAGTGGAGGGACAGGGGCCTATGGCTACACCTTC.

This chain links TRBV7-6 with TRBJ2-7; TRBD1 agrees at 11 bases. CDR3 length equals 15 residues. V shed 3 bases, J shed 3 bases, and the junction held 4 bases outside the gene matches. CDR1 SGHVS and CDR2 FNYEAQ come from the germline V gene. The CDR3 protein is CASSFTGTGGYEQYF. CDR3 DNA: TGTGCCAGCAGCTTTACCGGGACAGGGGGCTACGAGCAGTACTTC.

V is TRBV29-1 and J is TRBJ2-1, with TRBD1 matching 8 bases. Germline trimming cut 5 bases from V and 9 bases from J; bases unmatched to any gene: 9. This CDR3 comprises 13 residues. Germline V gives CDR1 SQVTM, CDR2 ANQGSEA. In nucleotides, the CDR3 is TGCAGCGTTCAGCGGACAGGGATCAGTGAGCAGTTCTTC. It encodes CSVQRTGISEQFF.

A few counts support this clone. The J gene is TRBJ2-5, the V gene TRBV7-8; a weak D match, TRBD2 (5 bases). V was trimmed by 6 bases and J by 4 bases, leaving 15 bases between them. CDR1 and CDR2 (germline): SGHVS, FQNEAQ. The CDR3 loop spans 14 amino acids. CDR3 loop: CASRPGRSGETQYF. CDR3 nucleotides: TGTGCCAGCAGGCCGGGGAGAAGTGGAGAGACCCAGTACTTC. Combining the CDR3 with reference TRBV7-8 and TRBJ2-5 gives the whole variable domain GAGVSQSPRYKVAKRGQDVALRCDPISGHVSLFWYQQALGQGPEFLTYFQNEAQLDKSGLPSDRFFAERPEGSVSTLKIQRTQQEDSAVYLCASRPGRSGETQYFGPGTRLLVL.

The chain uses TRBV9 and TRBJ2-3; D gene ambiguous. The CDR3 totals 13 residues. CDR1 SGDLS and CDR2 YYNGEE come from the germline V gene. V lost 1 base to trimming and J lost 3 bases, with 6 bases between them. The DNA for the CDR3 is TGTGCCAGCAGCGTACGAGGAACAGATACGCAGTATTTT. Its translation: CASSVRGTDTQYF.

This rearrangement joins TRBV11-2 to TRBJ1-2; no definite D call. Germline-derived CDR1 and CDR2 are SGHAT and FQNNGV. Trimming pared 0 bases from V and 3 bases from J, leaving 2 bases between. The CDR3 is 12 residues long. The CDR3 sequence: CASSLEDYGYTF. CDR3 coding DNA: TGTGCCAGCAGCTTAGAAGACTATGGCTACACCTTC. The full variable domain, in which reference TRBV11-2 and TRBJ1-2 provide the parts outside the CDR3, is EAGVAQSPRYKIIEKRQSVAFWCNPISGHATLYWYQQILGQGPKLLIQFQNNGVVDDSQLPKDRFSAERLKGVDSTLKIQPAKLEDSAVYLCASSLEDYGYTFGSGTRLTVV.

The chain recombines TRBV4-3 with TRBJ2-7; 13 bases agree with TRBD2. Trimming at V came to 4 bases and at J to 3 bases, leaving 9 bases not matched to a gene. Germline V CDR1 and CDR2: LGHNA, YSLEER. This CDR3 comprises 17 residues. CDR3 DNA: TGCGCCAGCAGCCTACGACTAGCGGGAGGTTCGATCTACGAGCAGTACTTC. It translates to CASSLRLAGGSIYEQYF.

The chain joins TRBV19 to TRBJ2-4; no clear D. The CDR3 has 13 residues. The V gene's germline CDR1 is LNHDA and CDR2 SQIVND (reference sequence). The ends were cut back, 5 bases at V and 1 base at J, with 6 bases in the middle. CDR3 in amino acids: CASSQIAKNIQYF. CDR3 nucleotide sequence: TGTGCCAGTAGTCAGATCGCCAAAAACATTCAGTACTTC.

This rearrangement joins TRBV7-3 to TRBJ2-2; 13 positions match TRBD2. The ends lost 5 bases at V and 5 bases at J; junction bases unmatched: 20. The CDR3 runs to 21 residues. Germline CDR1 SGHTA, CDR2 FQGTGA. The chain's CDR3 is CASSPSGLAGVTSWGTGELFF. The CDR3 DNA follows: TGTGCCAGCAGCCCCAGCGGACTAGCGGGAGTTACTTCGTGGGGGACCGGGGAGCTGTTTTTT.

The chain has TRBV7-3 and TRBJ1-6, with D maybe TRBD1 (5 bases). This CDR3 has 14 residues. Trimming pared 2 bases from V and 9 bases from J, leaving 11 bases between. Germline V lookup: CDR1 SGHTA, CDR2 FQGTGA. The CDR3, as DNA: TGTGCCAGCAGCTTAGGGCAGGGAGGTTCACCCCTCCACTTT. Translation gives CASSLGQGGSPLHF. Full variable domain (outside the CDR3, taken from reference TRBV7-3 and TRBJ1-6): GAGVSQTPSNKVTEKGKYVELRCDPISGHTALYWYRQSLGQGPEFLIYFQGTGAADDSGLPNDRFFAVRPEGSVSTLKIQRTERGDSAVYLCASSLGQGGSPLHFGNGTRLTVT.

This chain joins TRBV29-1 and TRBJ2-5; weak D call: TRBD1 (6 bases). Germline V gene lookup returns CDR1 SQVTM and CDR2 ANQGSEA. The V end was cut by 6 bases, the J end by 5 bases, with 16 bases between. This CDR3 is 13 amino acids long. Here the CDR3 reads CSVGTTRGETQYF. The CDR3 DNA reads TGCAGCGTGGGGACCACTAGGGGGGAGACCCAGTACTTC.

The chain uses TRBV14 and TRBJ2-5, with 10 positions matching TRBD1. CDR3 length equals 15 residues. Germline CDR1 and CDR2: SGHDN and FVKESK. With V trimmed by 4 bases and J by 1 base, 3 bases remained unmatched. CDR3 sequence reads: CASSPGDRGQETQYF. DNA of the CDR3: TGTGCCAGCAGCCCGGGGGACAGGGGCCAAGAGACCCAGTACTTC.

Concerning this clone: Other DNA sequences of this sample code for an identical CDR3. This chain's CDR3 is CASSPGRNTEAFF. CDR3 nucleotides: TGTGCCAGCTCACCAGGCAGAAACACTGAAGCTTTCTTT. This chain uses TRBV18 with TRBJ1-1, with D unresolved. V was shortened by 2 bases and J by 2 bases, with 6 bases between the two germline ends. This CDR3 comprises 13 residues. Germline V gene lookup returns CDR1 KGHSH and CDR2 LQKENI.

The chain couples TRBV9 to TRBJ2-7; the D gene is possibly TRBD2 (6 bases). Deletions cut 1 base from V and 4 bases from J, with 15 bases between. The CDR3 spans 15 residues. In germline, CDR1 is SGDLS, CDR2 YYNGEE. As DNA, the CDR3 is TGTGCCAGCAGCGTATCGTCTAGCGAGCTTTACGAGCAGTACTTC. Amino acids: CASSVSSSELYEQYF. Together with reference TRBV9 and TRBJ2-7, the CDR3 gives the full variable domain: DSGVTQTPKHLITATGQRVTLRCSPRSGDLSVYWYQQSLDQGLQFLIQYYNGEERAKGNILERFSAQQFPDLHSELNLSSLELGDSALYFCASSVSSSELYEQYFGPGTRLTVT.

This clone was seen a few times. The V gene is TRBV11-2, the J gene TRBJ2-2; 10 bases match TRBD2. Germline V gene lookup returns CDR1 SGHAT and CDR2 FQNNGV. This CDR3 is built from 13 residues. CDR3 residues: CGTSGKITGELFF. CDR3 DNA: TGTGGAACTAGCGGGAAAATCACCGGGGAGCTGTTTTTT. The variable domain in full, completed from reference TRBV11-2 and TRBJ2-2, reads EAGVAQSPRYKIIEKRQSVAFWCNPISGHATLYWYQQILGQGPKLLIQFQNNGVVDDSQLPKDRFSAERLKGVDSTLKIQPAKLEDSAVYLCGTSGKITGELFFGEGSRLTVL.

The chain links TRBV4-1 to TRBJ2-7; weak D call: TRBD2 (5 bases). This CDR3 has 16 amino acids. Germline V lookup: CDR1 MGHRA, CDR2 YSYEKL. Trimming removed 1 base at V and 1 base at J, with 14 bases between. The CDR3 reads CASSQGDGRRSYEQYF. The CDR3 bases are TGCGCCAGCAGCCAAGGGGATGGGAGAAGATCCTACGAGCAGTACTTC.

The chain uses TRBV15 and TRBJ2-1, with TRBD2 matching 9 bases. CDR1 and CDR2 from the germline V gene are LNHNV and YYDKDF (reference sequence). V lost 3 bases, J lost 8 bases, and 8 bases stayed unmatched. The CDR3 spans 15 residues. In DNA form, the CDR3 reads TGTGCCACCAGCAGTTCAGCGGGAGGTCACGATGAGCAGTTCTTC. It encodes CATSSSAGGHDEQFF.

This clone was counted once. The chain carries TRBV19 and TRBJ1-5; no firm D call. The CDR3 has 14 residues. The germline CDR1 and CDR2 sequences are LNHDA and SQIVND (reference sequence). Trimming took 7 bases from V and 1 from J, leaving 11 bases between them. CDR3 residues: CASTQLGSNQPQHF. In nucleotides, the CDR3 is TGTGCCAGTACCCAACTGGGGAGCAATCAGCCCCAGCATTTT.

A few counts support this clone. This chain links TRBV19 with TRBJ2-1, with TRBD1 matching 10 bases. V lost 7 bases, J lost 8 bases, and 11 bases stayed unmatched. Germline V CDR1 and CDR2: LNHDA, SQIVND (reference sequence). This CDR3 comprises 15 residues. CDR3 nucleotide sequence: TGTGCCAGTACTAACCCGGGACAGGGGACCGATGAGCAGTTCTTC. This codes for CASTNPGQGTDEQFF.

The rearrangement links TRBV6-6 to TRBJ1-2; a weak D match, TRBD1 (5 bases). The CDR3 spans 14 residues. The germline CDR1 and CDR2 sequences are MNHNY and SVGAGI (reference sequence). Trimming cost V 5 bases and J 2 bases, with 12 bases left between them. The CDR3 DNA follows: TGTGCCAGCAGTCTTCCCGACAGAAACTATGGCTACACCTTC. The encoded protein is CASSLPDRNYGYTF.

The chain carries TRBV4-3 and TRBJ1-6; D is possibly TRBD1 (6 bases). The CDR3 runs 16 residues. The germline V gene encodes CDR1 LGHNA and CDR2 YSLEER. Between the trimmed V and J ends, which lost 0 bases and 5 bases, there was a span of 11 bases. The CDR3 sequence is CASSQDPGHNNSPLHF. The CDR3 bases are TGCGCCAGCAGCCAAGACCCGGGACATAATAATTCACCCCTCCACTTT.

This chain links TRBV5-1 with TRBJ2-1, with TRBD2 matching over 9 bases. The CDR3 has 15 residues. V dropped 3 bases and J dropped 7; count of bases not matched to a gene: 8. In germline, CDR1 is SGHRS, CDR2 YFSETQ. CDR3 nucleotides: TGCGCCAGCAGCTCCGCGGGGGGGCTTGAGAATGAGCAGTTCTTC. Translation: CASSSAGGLENEQFF.

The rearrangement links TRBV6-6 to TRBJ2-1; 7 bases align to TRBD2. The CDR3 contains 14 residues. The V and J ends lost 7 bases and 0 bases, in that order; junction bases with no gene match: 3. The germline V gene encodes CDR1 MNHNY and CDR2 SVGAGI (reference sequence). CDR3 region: CASTGGGSYNEQFF. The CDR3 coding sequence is TGTGCCAGCACGGGCGGGGGCTCCTACAATGAGCAGTTCTTC.

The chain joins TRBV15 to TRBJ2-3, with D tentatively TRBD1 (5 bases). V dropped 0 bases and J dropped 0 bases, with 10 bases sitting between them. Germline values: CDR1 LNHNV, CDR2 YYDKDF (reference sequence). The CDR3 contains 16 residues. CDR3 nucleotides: TGTGCCACCAGCAGAGAGGATGGGGCTAGCACAGATACGCAGTATTTT. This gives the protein CATSREDGASTDTQYF. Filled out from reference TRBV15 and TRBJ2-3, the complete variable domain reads DAMVIQNPRYQVTQFGKPVTLSCSQTLNHNVMYWYQQKSSQAPKLLFHYYDKDFNNEADTPDNFQSRRPNTSFCFLDIRSPGLGDTAMYLCATSREDGASTDTQYFGPGTRLTVL.